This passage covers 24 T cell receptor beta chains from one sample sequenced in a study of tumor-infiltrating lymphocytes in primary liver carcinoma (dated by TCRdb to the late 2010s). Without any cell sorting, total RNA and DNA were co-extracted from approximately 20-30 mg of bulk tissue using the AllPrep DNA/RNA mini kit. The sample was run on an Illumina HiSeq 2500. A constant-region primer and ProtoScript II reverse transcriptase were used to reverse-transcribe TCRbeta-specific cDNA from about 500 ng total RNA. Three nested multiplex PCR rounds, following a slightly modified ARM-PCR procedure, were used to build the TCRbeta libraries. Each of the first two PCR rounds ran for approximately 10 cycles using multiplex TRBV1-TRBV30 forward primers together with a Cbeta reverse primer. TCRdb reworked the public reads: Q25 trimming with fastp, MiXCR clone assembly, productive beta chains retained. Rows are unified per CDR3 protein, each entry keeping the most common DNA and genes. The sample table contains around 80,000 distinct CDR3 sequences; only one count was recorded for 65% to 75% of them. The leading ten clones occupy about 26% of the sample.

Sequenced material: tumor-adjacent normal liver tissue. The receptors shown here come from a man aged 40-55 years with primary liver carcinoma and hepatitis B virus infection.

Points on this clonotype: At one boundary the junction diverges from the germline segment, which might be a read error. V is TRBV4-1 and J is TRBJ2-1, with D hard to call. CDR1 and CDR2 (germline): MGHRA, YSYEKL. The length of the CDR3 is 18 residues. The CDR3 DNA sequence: TGCGCCAGCAGCCAACGCTTAAGTGGCTACCAAGATTACAATGAGCGGTTCTTC. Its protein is CASSQRLSGYQDYNERFF.

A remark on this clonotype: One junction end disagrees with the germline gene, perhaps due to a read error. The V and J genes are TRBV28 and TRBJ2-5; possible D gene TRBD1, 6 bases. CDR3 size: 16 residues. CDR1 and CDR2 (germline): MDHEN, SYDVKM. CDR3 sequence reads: CASSARQGSRGETHYF. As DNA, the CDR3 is TGTGCTAGCAGTGCAAGGCAGGGGTCACGAGGGGAGACCCACTACTTC.

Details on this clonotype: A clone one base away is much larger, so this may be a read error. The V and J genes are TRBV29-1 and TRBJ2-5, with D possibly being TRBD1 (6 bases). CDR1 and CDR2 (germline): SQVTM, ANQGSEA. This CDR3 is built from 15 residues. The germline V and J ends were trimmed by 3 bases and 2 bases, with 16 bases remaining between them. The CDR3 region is CSVEPDWGRQETQYF. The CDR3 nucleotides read TGCAGCGTTGAGCCCGACTGGGGGCGGCAAGAGACCCAGTACTTC.

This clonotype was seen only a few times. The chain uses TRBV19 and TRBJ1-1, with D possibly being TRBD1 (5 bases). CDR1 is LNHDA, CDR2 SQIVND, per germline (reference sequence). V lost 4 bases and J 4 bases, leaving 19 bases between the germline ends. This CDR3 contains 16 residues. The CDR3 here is CASSKGFGLRSTEAFF. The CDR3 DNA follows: TGTGCCAGTAGTAAGGGGTTTGGGTTACGAAGCACTGAAGCTTTCTTT.

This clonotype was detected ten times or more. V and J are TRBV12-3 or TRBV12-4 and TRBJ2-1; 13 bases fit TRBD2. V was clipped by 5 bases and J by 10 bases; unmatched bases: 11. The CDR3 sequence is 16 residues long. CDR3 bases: TGTGCCAGCAGTCCAGCCGGGACTAGCGGGATCGAGGAGCAGTTCTTC. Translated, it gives CASSPAGTSGIEEQFF.

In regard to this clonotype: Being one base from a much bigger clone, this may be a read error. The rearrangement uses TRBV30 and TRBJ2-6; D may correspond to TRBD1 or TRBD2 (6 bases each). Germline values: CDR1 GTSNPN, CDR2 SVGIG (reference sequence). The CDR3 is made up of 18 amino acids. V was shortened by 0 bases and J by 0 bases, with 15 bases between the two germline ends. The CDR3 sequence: CAWSVGGIGASGANVLTF. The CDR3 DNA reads TGTGCCTGGAGTGTAGGGGGGATAGGTGCCTCTGGGGCCAACGTCCTGACTTTC. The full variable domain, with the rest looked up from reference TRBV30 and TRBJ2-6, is SQTIHQWPATLVQPVGSPLSLECTVEGTSNPNLYWYRQAAGRGLQLLFYSVGIGQISSEVPQNLSASRPQDRQFILSSKKLLLSDSGFYLCAWSVGGIGASGANVLTFGAGSRLTVL.

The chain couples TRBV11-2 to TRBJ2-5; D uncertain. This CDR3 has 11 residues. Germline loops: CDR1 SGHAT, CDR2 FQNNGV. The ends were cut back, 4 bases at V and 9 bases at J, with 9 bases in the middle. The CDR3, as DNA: TGTGCCAGCAGCTCGGATCAGGCCCAGTACTTC. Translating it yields CASSSDQAQYF.

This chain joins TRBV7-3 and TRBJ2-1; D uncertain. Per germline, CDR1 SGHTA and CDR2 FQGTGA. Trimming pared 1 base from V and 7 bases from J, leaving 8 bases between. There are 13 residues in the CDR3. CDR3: CASSLNLFNEQFF. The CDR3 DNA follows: TGTGCCAGCAGCTTAAACCTATTTAATGAGCAGTTCTTC.

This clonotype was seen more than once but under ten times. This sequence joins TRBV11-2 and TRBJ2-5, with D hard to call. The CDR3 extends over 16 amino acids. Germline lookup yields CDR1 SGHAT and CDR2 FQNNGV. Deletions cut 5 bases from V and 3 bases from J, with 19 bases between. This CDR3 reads CASSKTPGVGKETQYF. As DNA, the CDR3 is TGTGCCAGCAGCAAAACTCCTGGCGTGGGGAAAGAGACCCAGTACTTC.

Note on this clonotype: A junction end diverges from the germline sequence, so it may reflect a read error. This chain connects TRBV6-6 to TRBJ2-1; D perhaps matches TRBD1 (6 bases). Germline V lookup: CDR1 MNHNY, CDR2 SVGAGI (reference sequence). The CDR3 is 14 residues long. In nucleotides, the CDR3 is TGTGCCAGCAGTTACTTTTACAGGGTTGGGGAGCAGTTTTTC. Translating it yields CASSYFYRVGEQFF.

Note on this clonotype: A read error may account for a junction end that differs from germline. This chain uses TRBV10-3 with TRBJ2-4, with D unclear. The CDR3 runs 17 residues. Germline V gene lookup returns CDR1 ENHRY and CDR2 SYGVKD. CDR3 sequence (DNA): TGTGCCATCAGTGAGTCCTCCACATGGATTGGCAAAAACACTCAGTACTTC. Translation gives CAISESSTWIGKNTQYF.

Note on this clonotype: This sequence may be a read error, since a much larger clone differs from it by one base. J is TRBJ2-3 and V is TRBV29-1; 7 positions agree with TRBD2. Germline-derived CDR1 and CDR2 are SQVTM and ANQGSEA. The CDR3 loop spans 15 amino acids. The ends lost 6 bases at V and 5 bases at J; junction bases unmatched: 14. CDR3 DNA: TGCAGCGTCTCCGGGACTAACGGTCGGGGAGATACGCAGTATTTT. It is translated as CSVSGTNGRGDTQYF.

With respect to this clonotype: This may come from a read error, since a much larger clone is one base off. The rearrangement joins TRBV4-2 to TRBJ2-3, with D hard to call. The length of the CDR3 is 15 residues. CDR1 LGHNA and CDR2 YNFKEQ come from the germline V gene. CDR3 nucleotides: TGTGCCAGTAGCCAAGGTCAGCTAGTCGCAGATACGCATTATTTT. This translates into CASSQGQLVADTHYF.

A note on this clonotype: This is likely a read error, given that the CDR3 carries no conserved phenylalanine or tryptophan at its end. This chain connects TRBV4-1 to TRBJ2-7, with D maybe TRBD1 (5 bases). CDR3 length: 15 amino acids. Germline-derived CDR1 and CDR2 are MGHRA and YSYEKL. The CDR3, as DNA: TGCGTCAGCAGCCAAGAAATTCGACAGACTTACGAGCAGTACTAC. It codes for CVSSQEIRQTYEQYY.

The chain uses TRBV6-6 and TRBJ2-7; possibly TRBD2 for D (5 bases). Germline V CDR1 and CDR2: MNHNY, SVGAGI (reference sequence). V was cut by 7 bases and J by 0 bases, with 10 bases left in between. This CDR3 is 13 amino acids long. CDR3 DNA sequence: TGTGCCAGCACTCCAGGACTCTCCTACGAGCAGTACTTC. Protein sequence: CASTPGLSYEQYF.

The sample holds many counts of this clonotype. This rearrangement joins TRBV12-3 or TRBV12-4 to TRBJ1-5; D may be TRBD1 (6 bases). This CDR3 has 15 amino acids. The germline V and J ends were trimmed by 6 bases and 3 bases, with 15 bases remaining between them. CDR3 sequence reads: CASSPTGRFNQPQHF. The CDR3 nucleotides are TGTGCCAGCAGCCCAACAGGGAGATTCAATCAGCCCCAGCATTTT.

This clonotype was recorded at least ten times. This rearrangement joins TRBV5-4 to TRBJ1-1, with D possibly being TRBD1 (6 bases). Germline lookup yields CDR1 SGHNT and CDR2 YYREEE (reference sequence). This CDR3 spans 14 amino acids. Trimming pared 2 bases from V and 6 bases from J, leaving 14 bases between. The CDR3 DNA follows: TGTGCCAGCAGCTTTTTAACCAGGGGTGCTGAAGCTTTCTTT. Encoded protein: CASSFLTRGAEAFF.

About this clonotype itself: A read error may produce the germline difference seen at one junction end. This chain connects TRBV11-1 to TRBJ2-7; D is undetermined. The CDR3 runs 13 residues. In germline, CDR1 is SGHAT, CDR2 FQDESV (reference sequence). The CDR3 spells CASSLGLSHEHYF. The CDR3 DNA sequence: TGTGCCAGCAGCCTAGGATTGTCCCACGAGCACTACTTC.

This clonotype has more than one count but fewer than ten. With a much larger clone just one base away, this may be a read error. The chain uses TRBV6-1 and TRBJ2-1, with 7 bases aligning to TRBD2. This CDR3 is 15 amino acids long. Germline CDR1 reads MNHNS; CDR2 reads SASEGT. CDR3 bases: TGTGCCAGCACCCTAGGCGGGGGAGCCTACAATGAGCAGCTCTTC. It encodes CASTLGGGAYNEQLF.

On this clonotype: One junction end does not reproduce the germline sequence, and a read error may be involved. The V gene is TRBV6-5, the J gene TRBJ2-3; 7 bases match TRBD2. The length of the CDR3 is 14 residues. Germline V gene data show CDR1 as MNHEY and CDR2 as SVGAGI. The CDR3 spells CASSSGIYSDTPYF. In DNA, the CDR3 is TGTGCCAGCTCCAGCGGGATTTATTCAGATACGCCGTATTTT.

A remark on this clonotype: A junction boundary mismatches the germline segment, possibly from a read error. For the CDR3, the DNA is TGCGCCAACAGTGACTGGGGGTACACCGGGGAGCCGTTTTTT. It is translated as CANSDWGYTGEPFF. The genes are TRBV10-2 and TRBJ2-2; D possibly uses TRBD1 or TRBD2 (5 bases each). The germline V gene encodes CDR1 WSHSY and CDR2 SAAADI. The CDR3 is 14 residues long.

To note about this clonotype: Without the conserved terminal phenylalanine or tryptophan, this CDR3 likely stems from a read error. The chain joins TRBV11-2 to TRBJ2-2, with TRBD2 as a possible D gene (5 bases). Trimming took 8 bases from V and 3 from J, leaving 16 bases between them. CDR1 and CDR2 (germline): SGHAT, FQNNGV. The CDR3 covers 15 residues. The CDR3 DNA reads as TGTGCCAGCGGCCCCCGGGCTAGCCACACCGGGGAGCTGTTTTCT. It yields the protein CASGPRASHTGELFS.

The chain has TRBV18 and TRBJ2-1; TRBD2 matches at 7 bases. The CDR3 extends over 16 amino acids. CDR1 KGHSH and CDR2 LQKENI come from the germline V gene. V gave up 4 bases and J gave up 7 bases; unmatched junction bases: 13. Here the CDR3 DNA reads TGTGCCAGCTCACTACCGCTTCTAGCGGTCGGTAATGAGCAGTTCTTC. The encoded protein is CASSLPLLAVGNEQFF.

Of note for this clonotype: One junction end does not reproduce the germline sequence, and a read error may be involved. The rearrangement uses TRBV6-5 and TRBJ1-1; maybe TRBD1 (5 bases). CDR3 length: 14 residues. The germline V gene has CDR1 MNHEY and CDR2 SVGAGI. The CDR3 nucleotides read TGTGCCAGCAGATCCGGGACCCTGAACACTGAAACTATCTTT. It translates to CASRSGTLNTETIF.